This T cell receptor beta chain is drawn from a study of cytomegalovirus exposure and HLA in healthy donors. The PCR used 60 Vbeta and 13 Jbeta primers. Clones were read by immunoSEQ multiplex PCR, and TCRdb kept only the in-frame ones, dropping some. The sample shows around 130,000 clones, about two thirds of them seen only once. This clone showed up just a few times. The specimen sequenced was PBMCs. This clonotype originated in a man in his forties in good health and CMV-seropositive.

The DNA for the CDR3 is TGTGCCAGTACTAGCATCCATGACAGGGGCACGGGCTCTGGAAACACCATATATTTT. Protein product: CASTSIHDRGTGSGNTIYF. The chain joins TRBV19 to TRBJ1-3; 8 positions match TRBD1. The CDR3 contains 19 residues. Per germline, CDR1 LNHDA and CDR2 SQIVND (reference sequence). The V segment lost 7 bases and the J segment 0 bases; nucleotides outside the gene matches: 17.